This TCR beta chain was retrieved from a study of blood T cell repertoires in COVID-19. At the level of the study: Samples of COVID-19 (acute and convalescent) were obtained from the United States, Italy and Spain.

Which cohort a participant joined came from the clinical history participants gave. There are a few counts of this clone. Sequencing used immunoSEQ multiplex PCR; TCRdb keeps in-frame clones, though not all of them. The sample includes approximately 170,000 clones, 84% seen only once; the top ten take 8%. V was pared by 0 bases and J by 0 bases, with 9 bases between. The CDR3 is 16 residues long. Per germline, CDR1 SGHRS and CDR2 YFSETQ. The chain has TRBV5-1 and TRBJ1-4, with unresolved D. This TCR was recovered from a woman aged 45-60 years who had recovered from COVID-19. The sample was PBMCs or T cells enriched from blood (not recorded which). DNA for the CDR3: TGCGCCAGCAGCTTGGCCAGTAGCGCAACTAATGAAAAACTGTTTTTT. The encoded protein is CASSLASSATNEKLFF.